This TCR beta chain originates from a study of blood T cell repertoires in COVID-19. As for the study in general: Acute and convalescent COVID-19 specimens originated in the United States, Italy and Spain. PBMCs, B-cell-depleted T cells, or T cells were the source of the cDNA or gDNA that made up the material.

V gave up 5 bases and J gave up 3 bases, with 13 bases separating them. Germline-derived CDR1 and CDR2 are SEHNR and FQNEAQ (reference sequence). This CDR3 has 14 amino acids. Source study methods: Using reference gene primer amplification, nucleated cell counts were estimated. Generated by immunoSEQ multiplex PCR, the TCRdb table keeps only in-frame clones and is missing some. V and J calls and clone size are those listed in that table; D and trimming were worked out from the DNA. The repertoire holds roughly 100,000 clones, with approximately 82% as singletons. The sample comprised peripheral blood. The sequence was obtained from a man between 60 and 70 years old with active or convalescent COVID-19. This chain connects TRBV7-9 to TRBJ1-2, with unresolved D. This CDR3 reads CASSPGGRDYGYTF. The CDR3 DNA follows: TGTGCCAGCAGCCCCGGAGGAAGGGACTATGGCTACACCTTC.